This is a list of T cell receptor beta chains from one sample in a study of blood T cell repertoires in COVID-19. Generated by immunoSEQ multiplex PCR, the TCRdb table keeps only in-frame clones and is missing some. The sample carries 50,000 or so clones, roughly 89% recorded once. Sequencing used peripheral blood. The source of these receptors is a man aged 55 to 69 with active COVID-19. Each CDR3 is given with its conserved first and last residue. Fields, in order: D gene, clone size, J gene, V gene, CDR3 DNA, CDR3 protein. A D gene is named only where the DNA matches it firmly. Expanded clones are given a class, and other clones once, few, many or no size at all.

d_call: -; clone_size: -; j_call: TRBJ1-3; v_call: TRBV7-2; cdr3_nt: TGTGCCAGCAGCTCCTTCTCGGGAAACACCATATATTTT; cdr3_aa: CASSSFSGNTIYF
d_call: -; clone_size: -; j_call: TRBJ2-1; v_call: TRBV14; cdr3_nt: TGTGCCAGCAGTCGCGACAATGAGCAGTTCTTC; cdr3_aa: CASSRDNEQFF
d_call: TRBD1; clone_size: once; j_call: TRBJ2-1; v_call: TRBV18; cdr3_nt: TGTGCCAGCTCAGTAACTACCGGGACAGGGATTTCCAATGAGCAGTTCTTC; cdr3_aa: CASSVTTGTGISNEQFF
d_call: -; clone_size: -; j_call: TRBJ2-2; v_call: TRBV5-1; cdr3_nt: TGCGCCAGCAGCTTGATGCCGGGAACTACGACCGGGGAGCTGTTTTTT; cdr3_aa: CASSLMPGTTTGELFF
d_call: TRBD2; clone_size: -; j_call: TRBJ2-1; v_call: TRBV27; cdr3_nt: TGTGCCAGCAGGGACGTAGCGGGATTGTACAATGAGCAGTTCTTC; cdr3_aa: CASRDVAGLYNEQFF
d_call: -; clone_size: -; j_call: TRBJ2-1; v_call: TRBV27; cdr3_nt: TGTGCCAGCAGTTTTGGAGGTTTCAATGAGCAGTTCTTC; cdr3_aa: CASSFGGFNEQFF
d_call: TRBD2; clone_size: once; j_call: TRBJ2-3; v_call: TRBV24-1; cdr3_nt: TGTGCCACCAGCCCGGGGGTAGCGGGAAGGACTAGCACAGATACGCAGTATTTT; cdr3_aa: CATSPGVAGRTSTDTQYF
d_call: -; clone_size: once; j_call: TRBJ1-5; v_call: TRBV19; cdr3_nt: TGTGCCAGTAGTATTGAGGAGGGCCGTCAGCCCCAGCATTTT; cdr3_aa: CASSIEEGRQPQHF
d_call: TRBD1; clone_size: -; j_call: TRBJ2-2; v_call: TRBV3-1/TRBV3-2; cdr3_nt: TGTGCCAGCAGCCCCGGGACAGGGCATAACACCGGGGAGCTGTTTTTT; cdr3_aa: CASSPGTGHNTGELFF
d_call: -; clone_size: -; j_call: TRBJ1-3; v_call: TRBV19; cdr3_nt: TGTGCCAGTACCCAGAATCGCGGAAACACCATATATTTT; cdr3_aa: CASTQNRGNTIYF
d_call: -; clone_size: once; j_call: TRBJ1-5; v_call: TRBV6-5; cdr3_nt: TGTGCCAGCAGCGTAGACAGGTTTCAGCCCCAGCATTTT; cdr3_aa: CASSVDRFQPQHF
d_call: TRBD1; clone_size: -; j_call: TRBJ2-7; v_call: TRBV5-1; cdr3_nt: TGCGCCAGCAGCTTGGCCGCGGACAGGGCCCACGAGCAGTACTTC; cdr3_aa: CASSLAADRAHEQYF
d_call: -; clone_size: -; j_call: TRBJ1-2; v_call: TRBV28; cdr3_nt: TGTGCCAGCAAGACGGCCCGATTGGGCCCCACTAACTATGGCTACACCTTC; cdr3_aa: CASKTARLGPTNYGYTF
d_call: TRBD2; clone_size: -; j_call: TRBJ2-7; v_call: TRBV4-1; cdr3_nt: TGCGCCAGCAGCCGAGCGGGGGGAGGCGAGCAGTACTTC; cdr3_aa: CASSRAGGGEQYF
d_call: -; clone_size: -; j_call: TRBJ2-7; v_call: TRBV2; cdr3_nt: TGTGCCAGCAGTGATTCCGCCCCGGAACCAGACACCTACGAGCAGTACTTC; cdr3_aa: CASSDSAPEPDTYEQYF
d_call: -; clone_size: once; j_call: TRBJ2-5; v_call: TRBV9; cdr3_nt: TGTGCCAGCAGCGTCGGGTCTTTGCAAGAGACCCAGTACTTC; cdr3_aa: CASSVGSLQETQYF
d_call: TRBD2; clone_size: -; j_call: TRBJ2-7; v_call: TRBV5-1; cdr3_nt: TGCGCCAGCAGCCGCGGGAGTCCTGCCAACGAGCAGTACTTC; cdr3_aa: CASSRGSPANEQYF
d_call: TRBD1; clone_size: -; j_call: TRBJ2-3; v_call: TRBV15; cdr3_nt: TGTGCCACCAGCAGAGCTACAGGGGCCCACGGGTTAGGCGACACAGATACGCAGTATTTT; cdr3_aa: CATSRATGAHGLGDTDTQYF
d_call: -; clone_size: -; j_call: TRBJ2-4; v_call: TRBV6-8; cdr3_nt: TGTGCCAGCAGTTACTCAGGGGAAAAAAACATTCAGTACTTC; cdr3_aa: CASSYSGEKNIQYF
d_call: TRBD1; clone_size: -; j_call: TRBJ2-1; v_call: TRBV7-9; cdr3_nt: TGTGCCAGCAGGCAAGACGGGACAGCTAATGAGCAGTTCTTC; cdr3_aa: CASRQDGTANEQFF
d_call: TRBD2; clone_size: -; j_call: TRBJ2-1; v_call: TRBV4-2; cdr3_nt: TGTGCCAGCAGCCAAGGGGAGGGAGGGAATGAGCAGTTCTTC; cdr3_aa: CASSQGEGGNEQFF
d_call: -; clone_size: -; j_call: TRBJ2-6; v_call: TRBV3-1/TRBV3-2; cdr3_nt: TGTGCCAGCAGCCAAGGAGGATCTGGGGCCAACGTCCTGACTTTC; cdr3_aa: CASSQGGSGANVLTF
d_call: -; clone_size: -; j_call: TRBJ2-3; v_call: TRBV7-8; cdr3_nt: TGTGCCAGCAGCTTAGAGGGGACAGATACGCAGTATTTT; cdr3_aa: CASSLEGTDTQYF
d_call: TRBD1; clone_size: -; j_call: TRBJ1-2; v_call: TRBV12-3/TRBV12-4; cdr3_nt: TGTGCCAGCAGTGGACAGGGGAACTATGGCTACACCTTC; cdr3_aa: CASSGQGNYGYTF
d_call: -; clone_size: -; j_call: TRBJ1-3; v_call: TRBV5-6; cdr3_nt: TGTGCCAGCAGCTTGGGCAGGACTGGAAACACCATATATTTT; cdr3_aa: CASSLGRTGNTIYF
d_call: TRBD1; clone_size: -; j_call: TRBJ2-3; v_call: TRBV5-5; cdr3_nt: TGTGCCAGCAGCGCCGGACAGGGAACAGATACGCAGTATTTT; cdr3_aa: CASSAGQGTDTQYF
d_call: -; clone_size: -; j_call: TRBJ2-1; v_call: TRBV9; cdr3_nt: TGTGCCAGCACCCCACGGGACTGGGCCTACAATGAGCAGTTCTTC; cdr3_aa: CASTPRDWAYNEQFF
d_call: -; clone_size: -; j_call: TRBJ2-1; v_call: TRBV15; cdr3_nt: TGTGCCACCAGCAGAGATTTAAGTAGCTCCTACAATGAGCAGTTCTTC; cdr3_aa: CATSRDLSSSYNEQFF
d_call: TRBD2; clone_size: once; j_call: TRBJ2-1; v_call: TRBV4-3; cdr3_nt: TGCGCCAGCAGCCAAAGGTTGACGGGGGGGCGGGATGAGCAGTTCTTC; cdr3_aa: CASSQRLTGGRDEQFF
d_call: TRBD1; clone_size: -; j_call: TRBJ2-2; v_call: TRBV9; cdr3_nt: TGTGCCAGCAGCACCCGACAGGGAACCGGGGAGCTGTTTTTT; cdr3_aa: CASSTRQGTGELFF
d_call: TRBD1; clone_size: -; j_call: TRBJ1-3; v_call: TRBV11-2; cdr3_nt: TGTGCCAGCAGCGTTATGACCGGGACAGGATCTGGAAACACCATATATTTT; cdr3_aa: CASSVMTGTGSGNTIYF
d_call: -; clone_size: -; j_call: TRBJ2-1; v_call: TRBV6-1; cdr3_nt: TGTGCCAGCAGTGAACGCGGGGCTTCGGGAAATGAGCAGTTCTTC; cdr3_aa: CASSERGASGNEQFF
d_call: TRBD1; clone_size: -; j_call: TRBJ1-1; v_call: TRBV19; cdr3_nt: TGTGCCAGTAGTACGGACAGGGGCTACACTGAAGCTTTCTTT; cdr3_aa: CASSTDRGYTEAFF
d_call: -; clone_size: -; j_call: TRBJ2-7; v_call: TRBV7-3; cdr3_nt: TGTGCCAGCAGCTCCGGGAACTACGAGCAGTACTTC; cdr3_aa: CASSSGNYEQYF
d_call: -; clone_size: -; j_call: TRBJ2-3; v_call: TRBV7-9; cdr3_nt: TGTGCCAGCAGGACGGGTGTGGGCACAGATACGCAGTATTTT; cdr3_aa: CASRTGVGTDTQYF
d_call: -; clone_size: -; j_call: TRBJ2-5; v_call: TRBV19; cdr3_nt: TGTGCCAGTAGTATGACGGACTGGCAGACCCAGTACTTC; cdr3_aa: CASSMTDWQTQYF
d_call: -; clone_size: -; j_call: TRBJ1-3; v_call: TRBV28; cdr3_nt: TGTGCCAGCAGCACTGGAGGGGCTCCCTCTGGAAACACCATATATTTT; cdr3_aa: CASSTGGAPSGNTIYF
d_call: TRBD1; clone_size: -; j_call: TRBJ1-5; v_call: TRBV7-9; cdr3_nt: TGTGCCAGCAGCCGAGGGGGCAATAATCAGCCCCAGCATTTT; cdr3_aa: CASSRGGNNQPQHF
d_call: -; clone_size: -; j_call: TRBJ2-7; v_call: TRBV9; cdr3_nt: TGTGCCAGCAGCACCCAATCGGGGGGCATAAGGGAGCAGTACTTC; cdr3_aa: CASSTQSGGIREQYF
d_call: -; clone_size: -; j_call: TRBJ2-7; v_call: TRBV20-1; cdr3_nt: TGCAGTGCTAGTGGCGTAACCTCCTACGAGCAGTACTTC; cdr3_aa: CSASGVTSYEQYF
d_call: -; clone_size: -; j_call: TRBJ1-5; v_call: TRBV3-1/TRBV3-2; cdr3_nt: TGTGCCAGCACATACGGGAACAATCAGCCCCAGCATTTT; cdr3_aa: CASTYGNNQPQHF
d_call: -; clone_size: -; j_call: TRBJ2-7; v_call: TRBV29-1; cdr3_nt: TGCAGCGTTGAAGATCGAGGACAGAGCTACGAGCAGTACTTC; cdr3_aa: CSVEDRGQSYEQYF
d_call: TRBD1; clone_size: -; j_call: TRBJ1-4; v_call: TRBV28; cdr3_nt: TGTGCCAGCAGTCAAGGACAGGGAGGGAGTGAAAAACTGTTTTTT; cdr3_aa: CASSQGQGGSEKLFF
d_call: TRBD1; clone_size: -; j_call: TRBJ2-7; v_call: TRBV5-6; cdr3_nt: TGTGCCAGCAGCTTGGTTGAGTCCAGGGGGTACGAGCAGTACTTC; cdr3_aa: CASSLVESRGYEQYF
d_call: TRBD1; clone_size: few; j_call: TRBJ2-7; v_call: TRBV5-1; cdr3_nt: TGCGCCAGCAGCCCCACGACAGGGCCCTACGAGCAGTACTTC; cdr3_aa: CASSPTTGPYEQYF
d_call: -; clone_size: -; j_call: TRBJ2-2; v_call: TRBV27; cdr3_nt: TGTGCCAGCTCATCACTTCCTACGAACACCGGGGAGCTGTTTTTT; cdr3_aa: CASSSLPTNTGELFF
d_call: TRBD1; clone_size: -; j_call: TRBJ2-1; v_call: TRBV7-9; cdr3_nt: TGTGCCAGCAGCTTGGGACAGTACAATGAGCAGTTCTTC; cdr3_aa: CASSLGQYNEQFF
d_call: -; clone_size: -; j_call: TRBJ1-1; v_call: TRBV5-5; cdr3_nt: TGTGCCAGCAGCTGGGGACAGAACACTGAAGCTTTCTTT; cdr3_aa: CASSWGQNTEAFF
d_call: -; clone_size: -; j_call: TRBJ1-5; v_call: TRBV7-6; cdr3_nt: TGTGCCAGCAGCTTAAAACAGAATCAGCCCCAGCATTTT; cdr3_aa: CASSLKQNQPQHF
d_call: -; clone_size: -; j_call: TRBJ2-7; v_call: TRBV18; cdr3_nt: TGTGCCAGCTCACCGACGGGATCAGGCTACGAGCAGTACTTC; cdr3_aa: CASSPTGSGYEQYF
d_call: TRBD2; clone_size: -; j_call: TRBJ2-1; v_call: TRBV13; cdr3_nt: TGTGCCAGCAGCTTTATGGGACTAGCGGCCTACAATGAGCAGTTCTTC; cdr3_aa: CASSFMGLAAYNEQFF
d_call: -; clone_size: -; j_call: TRBJ2-5; v_call: TRBV11-1; cdr3_nt: TGTGCCAGCAGCTTTAAGGGAGGAGGAGAGACCCAGTACTTC; cdr3_aa: CASSFKGGGETQYF
d_call: TRBD1; clone_size: -; j_call: TRBJ1-2; v_call: TRBV19; cdr3_nt: TGTGCCAGTAGTATGGACAGGGGGCTTAATGGCTACACCTTC; cdr3_aa: CASSMDRGLNGYTF
d_call: TRBD1; clone_size: -; j_call: TRBJ2-3; v_call: TRBV6-5; cdr3_nt: TGTGCCAGCCACAGGGGGGTCGGTACGCAGTATTTT; cdr3_aa: CASHRGVGTQYF